The present entry profiles one T cell receptor beta chain with its context. The sample comes from a study of CD8+CD57+ T cells in acquired aplastic anemia. Whoever was chosen for sequencing had shown CD8+CD57+ cell expansion by flow cytometry. Genomic DNA was employed as the template in profiling TCR beta VDJ and CDR3. TCRdb passed the reads through MiXCR, listing each CDR3 protein once. Here the sample spans 260,000 or so distinct CDR3 sequences, more than 45% being singletons. Sequencing was performed on sorted CD4+, CD8+, or CD8+CD57+ T cells (not recorded which) from PBMCs. The receptor's source is a human donor with aplastic anemia.

CDR3 protein: CASSSKHGTGGYEQYF. The CDR3, as DNA: TGTGCCAGCAGCTCCAAACACGGGACAGGGGGTTACGAGCAGTACTTC. This chain connects TRBV5-8 to TRBJ2-7; 11 nucleotides match TRBD1. The CDR3 has 16 residues. Germline CDR1 is SGHTS and CDR2 is YDEGEE. The V and J ends lost 3 bases and 4 bases, in that order; junction bases with no gene match: 9. Variable domain in full (rest from reference TRBV5-8 and TRBJ2-7): EAGVTQSPTHLIKTRGQQATLRCSPISGHTSVYWYQQALGLGLQFLLWYDEGEERNRGNFPPRFSGRQFPNYSSELNVNALELEDSALYLCASSSKHGTGGYEQYFGPGTRLTVT.